This T cell receptor beta chain was found in a study of CD8+CD57+ T cells in acquired aplastic anemia. Study information: CD4+ and CD8+ cells, once sorted, gave DNA averaging roughly 3 ug.

Genomic DNA constituted the template upon which TCR beta VDJ and CDR3 profiling was performed. TCRdb processed the reads anew with MiXCR; each CDR3 protein has one entry. The sample lists about 220,000 distinct CDR3 sequences, approximately 35% occurring once. This clonotype was observed a few times. Its antigen is still unknown. One base away lies a much larger clone, so this may be a sequencing read error. Overall study results and limits: Patients did not significantly differ from controls in CD8+ Simpson's diversity. The same twenty-nine CD8+ CDR3 sequences occurred in patients and in controls.

CDR1 is SGHTA, CDR2 FQGNSA, per germline. The CDR3 sequence is 15 residues long. This receptor was identified in a human donor in good health, serving as a control. V gene TRBV7-2 combines with J gene TRBJ2-2, with TRBD1 identical over 7 bases. Sequencing was done on a sample of sorted CD4+, CD8+, or CD8+CD57+ T cells (not recorded which) from PBMCs. The CDR3 region is CACSLTGRSTGELFF. In nucleotides, the CDR3 is TGTGCCTGCAGTTTGACAGGGCGGTCCACCGGGGAGCTGTTTTTT. The variable domain in full, with the rest retrieved from reference TRBV7-2 and TRBJ2-2, is GAGVSQSPSNKVTEKGKDVELRCDPISGHTALYWYRQSLGQGLEFLIYFQGNSAPDKSGLPSDRFSAERTGGSVSTLTIQRTQQEDSAVYLCACSLTGRSTGELFFGEGSRLTVL.